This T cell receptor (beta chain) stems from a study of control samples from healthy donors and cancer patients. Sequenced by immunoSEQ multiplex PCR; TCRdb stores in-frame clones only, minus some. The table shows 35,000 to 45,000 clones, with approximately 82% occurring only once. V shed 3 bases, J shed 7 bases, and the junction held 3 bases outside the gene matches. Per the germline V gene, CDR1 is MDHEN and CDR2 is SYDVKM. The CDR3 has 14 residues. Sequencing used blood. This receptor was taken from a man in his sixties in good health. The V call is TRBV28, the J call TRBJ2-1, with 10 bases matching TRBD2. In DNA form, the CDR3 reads TGTGCCAGCAGTTTGCGGACTAGCGGAAATGAGCAGTTCTTC. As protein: CASSLRTSGNEQFF.